This entry features one T cell receptor beta chain sequence. Its antigen target is currently unknown. No base quality values were provided; no much bigger clone lies one nucleotide off. This sample is drawn from a study of shared clonotypes between healthy human individuals (dated by TCRdb to about 2020). Background on the whole study: The cohort included three men and two women between 18 and 49 years of age. For each donor, CD4 naive and CD4 memory were each given three plates, CD8 naive was given two plates, and CD8 memory was given one plate. Each donor's leukapheresis produced roughly between about 0.9 and 9.5 billion PBMCs. To estimate repertoire size and how much clonotype sharing occurs between individuals, the study deeply sequenced the blood TCR repertoires of five healthy adults. Libraries were prepared and TCR repertoires were sequenced by different laboratories using diverse techniques, in order to increase sequencing depth and limit assay-specific biases. What the authors observed across the whole study: The small number of donors limited the genetic and exposure-history diversity represented. Sampling was restricted to blood, and TCR repertoires in tissues likely differ from the TCR repertoires found in blood. Pairwise subsampling indicated that sequencing depth was expected to affect the degree of clonotype sharing among donors. Higher generation probabilities were observed for clonotypes shared by all four sorted-subset donors than for non-shared clonotypes. Larger estimated clonotype richness was generally found for naive subsets than for memory subsets. Sharing across a few donors was observed for around 5% of naive CD4, over 3% of naive CD8, over 2% of memory CD4, and over 0.3% of memory CD8 clonotypes. Rarefaction of sorted-subset datasets indicated incomplete sequencing despite the large sequencing depth.

The CDR3 holds 15 amino acids from the cysteine to the phenylalanine. The entry retains the CDR3 DNA only, 45 bases that are in frame from base 1. Sequences SGHRS (CDR1) and YFSETQ (CDR2) are obtained from the germline V gene. V loses 3 bases, J loses 7 bases, and the germline ends lie 18 bases apart. Healthy HIV-negative adults with no recently reported acute infections or vaccinations were included as donors. All donors were Caucasian adults living in Nashville, Tennessee, USA. CD4+ T cells were enriched by magnetic negative selection; naive cells were then positively selected on CD45RA, and the negative fraction formed the memory subset. Blood was collected by leukapheresis, and PBMCs were isolated by Ficoll-Histopaque density gradient centrifugation and then cryopreserved in liquid nitrogen vapor phase. Analytical flow cytometry was used to check the purity and quantity of each magnetically sorted T cell population. Genomic DNA was isolated from each sorted fraction and quantified by UV absorbance on a Nanodrop 2000c.

Using the deep immunoSEQ assay, TCR CDR3 regions were amplified from genomic DNA by multiplex PCR. For each cell subset, the extracted genomic DNA was distributed evenly across all wells of several immunoSEQ 96-well plates, and each plate served as one replicate. For sorted subsets, each replicate PCR was loaded with about 0.2 ug genomic DNA, equivalent to about 33,000 T cell genomes. Purified libraries were quantified with a Qubit 3.0 fluorometer, sized on a Bioanalyzer 2100, and re-quantified with the KAPA Library Quantification kit. A separate single-read 150-cycle Illumina NextSeq 550 flow cell was used to sequence each immunoSEQ 96-well plate. The paper's processing steps were these. Because only junctional sequences without quality scores were contained in the immunoSEQ output, filtering matching that applied to full-length reads could not be performed. To assign V/J genes and CDR3, sequences were annotated using PyIR, a Python wrapper for IgBLAST v1.9, with IMGT germline references. Any read was removed if the V/J assignment was weak (E-value above 1e-6), the CDR3 was missing, or the read contained stop codons, out-of-frame junctions, or ambiguous translated residues. V3J clonotypes were defined as sequences sharing an identical inferred V gene, J gene, and CDR3 amino acid sequence. Percentage overlap between repertoires was computed as shared unique clonotypes divided by the size of the smaller repertoire. Three approaches were used to assess repertoire richness: RTK rarefaction, the Chao1 estimator, and Recon v2.1 estimates of unobserved clonotypes. OLGA was used to compute generation probabilities for all TCRbeta clonotypes that the gDNA method yielded from four donors. Here the immuneACCESS table is served through TCRdb, limited to in-frame sequences with V and J called. Missing clones are a known gap in these copies; in checked studies unresolved V genes cover under half, and the rest lacks a known reason. That table supplies the V and J calls and clone size; D and trimming were determined from the DNA. Across this sample there are roughly 2.6 million clones, with about 92% seen only once. The ten largest clones add up to around 0.14% of the sample.

The TCR sequence derives from a man aged 18 to 30 in good health. Sequencing used naive CD4+ T cells sorted from blood. The cell subset or site label for this specimen denotes: CD45RA+ positively selected. The receptor chain draws on TRBV5-1 and TRBJ2-3; no D gene can be assigned with confidence. The CDR3 region: CASSWAPNTGNTQYF. Read as DNA, the sequence is TGCGCCAGCAGCTGGGCCCCAAACACTGGGAATACGCAGTATTTT.